A single sample gave rise to the 10 T cell receptor beta chains below, sequenced in a study of beta chain features in type 1 diabetes. Whole-study results and caveats: Researchers report that Type 1 diabetes patients had moderately but significantly shorter TCRB CDR3s across all four CD4+ subsets.

cDNA synthesis used the whole RNA isolate, giving expressed TCRB sequences. Libraries were prepared by immunoSEQ multiplex PCR; TCRdb keeps only in-frame clonotypes and omits some of them. This table holds 250,000 to 300,000 clones, around an eighth found once. No antigens are known for them. The sequenced sample was naive CD4+ T cells from blood. The receptors originated from a man aged 25-45 years with type 1 diabetes.

This clone has just a few counts. The chain joins TRBV6-6 to TRBJ1-4; the match to TRBD1 covers 8 bases. This CDR3 spans 13 amino acids. The trim removed 4 bases at V and 8 bases at J, leaving 3 bases unmatched. In germline, CDR1 is MNHNY, CDR2 SVGAGI (reference sequence). The CDR3 loop is CASSSTGVEKLFF. The CDR3 coding sequence is TGTGCCAGCAGTTCGACAGGGGTGGAAAAACTGTTTTTT.

The chain combines TRBV7-7 with TRBJ2-2, with D tentatively TRBD1 (6 bases). CDR1 is SSHAT and CDR2 is FNYEAQ in the germline V gene (reference sequence). The CDR3 length is 16 residues. V lost 0 bases and J lost 0, with 8 bases in between. This CDR3 is CASSLARGANTGELFF. In DNA, the CDR3 is TGTGCCAGCAGCTTAGCCAGGGGCGCGAACACCGGGGAGCTGTTTTTT.

This CDR3 reads CASSLGGRAGLSEQFF. CDR3 in DNA: TGTGCCAGCAGCTTAGGCGGGCGGGCGGGGCTAAGTGAGCAGTTCTTC. The rearrangement links TRBV7-2 to TRBJ2-1, with a tentative D call TRBD2 (6 bases). V lost 1 base, J lost 9 bases, and 19 bases lay in between. Germline loops: CDR1 SGHTA, CDR2 FQGNSA. This CDR3 contains 16 residues.

CDR3 loop: CASSPGMNTEAFF. The CDR3 bases are TGTGCCAGCAGCCCGGGAATGAACACTGAAGCTTTCTTT. The chain uses TRBV7-3 and TRBJ1-1; D is uncertain. There are 13 residues in the CDR3. V lost 5 bases to trimming and J lost 0 bases, with 7 bases between them. Germline loops: CDR1 SGHTA, CDR2 FQGTGA.

This chain joins TRBV7-6 and TRBJ2-6, with 10 bases identical to TRBD1. The germline V gene has CDR1 SGHVS and CDR2 FNYEAQ. This CDR3 has 17 amino acids. Unmatched junction bases numbered 2, after V lost 3 bases and J lost 0 bases. CDR3 loop: CASSLGQGSSGANVLTF. In DNA, the CDR3 is TGTGCCAGCAGCTTGGGACAGGGGTCCTCTGGGGCCAACGTCCTGACTTTC.

This clone was counted a few times. The chain carries TRBV5-1 and TRBJ1-1; D might be TRBD1 (6 bases). V was cut by 2 bases and J by 0 bases, with 17 bases left in between. The CDR3 spans 17 residues. The germline V gene encodes CDR1 SGHRS and CDR2 YFSETQ. This chain's CDR3 is CASSFQWTTGLNTEAFF. The CDR3 nucleotides are TGCGCCAGCAGCTTCCAATGGACCACAGGGTTGAACACTGAAGCTTTCTTT.

The V and J genes are TRBV19 and TRBJ2-5, with 7 bases that match TRBD1. The CDR3 has 16 residues. J gave up 5 bases and V 5 bases, and 14 bases lay outside the gene matches. Germline loops: CDR1 LNHDA, CDR2 SQIVND (reference sequence). CDR3 loop: CASSPRTGPSQETQYF. CDR3 DNA: TGTGCCAGTAGTCCCCGGACAGGCCCCTCCCAGGAGACCCAGTACTTC.

The V and J genes are TRBV7-3 and TRBJ2-5, with D perhaps TRBD2 (6 bases). CDR1 and CDR2 from the germline V gene are SGHTA and FQGTGA. This CDR3 is built from 14 residues. Trimming cost V 5 bases and J 4 bases, with 14 bases left between them. CDR3 DNA: TGTGCCAGCAGCCAGGGAGGCATTCGAGAGACCCAGTACTTC. Amino acid sequence: CASSQGGIRETQYF.

This clone turned up a few times. The V and J genes are TRBV2 and TRBJ1-5; D call uncertain. CDR3 length: 12 amino acids. Trimming removed 6 bases from V and 7 bases from J, with 10 bases in between. Germline loops: CDR1 SNHLY, CDR2 FYNNEI. The CDR3 loop is CASRGGEQPQHF. The DNA of the CDR3 is TGTGCCAGCAGGGGAGGCGAACAGCCCCAGCATTTT.

This clone has a handful of counts. The V gene is TRBV9, the J gene TRBJ2-1; 9 bases align to TRBD2. CDR1 is SGDLS and CDR2 is YYNGEE in the germline V gene. The junction had 4 bases not matched to a gene; V was cut back by 0 bases and J by 3 bases. CDR3 length: 16 amino acids. CDR3 protein: CASSVGAGGDYNEQFF. CDR3 in DNA: TGTGCCAGCAGCGTAGGAGCGGGAGGTGACTACAATGAGCAGTTCTTC. The full variable domain, rest sourced from reference TRBV9 and TRBJ2-1, is DSGVTQTPKHLITATGQRVTLRCSPRSGDLSVYWYQQSLDQGLQFLIQYYNGEERAKGNILERFSAQQFPDLHSELNLSSLELGDSALYFCASSVGAGGDYNEQFFGPGTRLTVL.